Ten or more counts support the clone carrying this T cell receptor (beta chain). The antigen remains unidentified. In germline, CDR1 is SNHLY, CDR2 FYNNEI. Trimming shortened V by 5 bases and J by 7 bases, and 18 bases separated the two germline ends. This CDR3 comprises 14 residues. The source material, RNA transcripts, was used to amplify TCR beta CDR3 regions. The study used the HTBI primer set for a first-round RT-PCR of the TCR CDR3. TCRdb passed the multiplex PCR reads through MiXCR, listing each CDR3 protein once. Of fewer than 550,000 distinct CDR3 sequences listed, approximately 15% are singletons. No progression to ophthalmopathy during 18 months of follow-up defined stable disease. These data come from a study of T cells in Graves' hyperthyroidism and ophthalmopathy. For the study at large: Pretreatment peripheral blood was obtained at initial diagnosis. Broader study findings: Most clonotypes that expanded in the thyroid above 0.001 also showed up in blood.

The sequencing input was blood. The chain couples TRBV2 to TRBJ2-7; D tentatively reads TRBD1 or TRBD2 (5 bases each). The receptor's source is a young woman with Graves' hyperthyroidism. CDR3 DNA sequence: TGTGCCAGCAGTCCCCTCCTGGGGACGGGGGAGCAGTACTTC. Protein: CASSPLLGTGEQYF.